This T cell receptor beta chain was captured by sequencing in a study of blood T cell repertoires in COVID-19. The wider study: Some COVID-19 samples were acute and others convalescent; all came from the United States, Italy and Spain. Nucleic acid was either cDNA or gDNA, and it came from T cells, B-cell-depleted T cells, or PBMCs.

Original processing methods: From reference gene primer amplification, estimates of nucleated cell counts were derived. Method: immunoSEQ multiplex PCR; TCRdb's copy keeps in-frame clones and lacks some. Clonal size and the V and J genes are those of that table, whereas D and trimming came from the DNA. The data show roughly 63,000 clones, 60% to 75% seen once. The TCR sequence derives from a woman aged 80 or over with acute or convalescent COVID-19. The sequenced material came from peripheral blood.

The CDR3 loop is CASSRSGYNSPLHF. The CDR3 DNA follows: TGTGCCAGCAGTAGGTCAGGCTATAATTCACCCCTCCACTTT. V usage is TRBV28 and J usage is TRBJ1-6; D remains unclear. Between the trimmed V and J ends, which lost 5 bases and 3 bases, there was a span of 8 bases. The CDR3 totals 14 residues. The germline gives CDR1 MDHEN, CDR2 SYDVKM.